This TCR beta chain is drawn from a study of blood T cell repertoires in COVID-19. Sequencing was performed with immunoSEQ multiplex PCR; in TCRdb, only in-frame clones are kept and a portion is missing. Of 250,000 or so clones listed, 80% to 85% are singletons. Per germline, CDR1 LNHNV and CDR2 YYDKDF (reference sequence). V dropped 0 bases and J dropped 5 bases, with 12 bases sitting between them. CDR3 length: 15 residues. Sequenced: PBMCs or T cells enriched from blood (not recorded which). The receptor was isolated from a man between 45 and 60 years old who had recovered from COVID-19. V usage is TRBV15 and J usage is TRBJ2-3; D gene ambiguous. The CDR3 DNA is TGTGCCACCAGCAGAGACACATCCCGCGGAGATACGCAGTATTTT. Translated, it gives CATSRDTSRGDTQYF.